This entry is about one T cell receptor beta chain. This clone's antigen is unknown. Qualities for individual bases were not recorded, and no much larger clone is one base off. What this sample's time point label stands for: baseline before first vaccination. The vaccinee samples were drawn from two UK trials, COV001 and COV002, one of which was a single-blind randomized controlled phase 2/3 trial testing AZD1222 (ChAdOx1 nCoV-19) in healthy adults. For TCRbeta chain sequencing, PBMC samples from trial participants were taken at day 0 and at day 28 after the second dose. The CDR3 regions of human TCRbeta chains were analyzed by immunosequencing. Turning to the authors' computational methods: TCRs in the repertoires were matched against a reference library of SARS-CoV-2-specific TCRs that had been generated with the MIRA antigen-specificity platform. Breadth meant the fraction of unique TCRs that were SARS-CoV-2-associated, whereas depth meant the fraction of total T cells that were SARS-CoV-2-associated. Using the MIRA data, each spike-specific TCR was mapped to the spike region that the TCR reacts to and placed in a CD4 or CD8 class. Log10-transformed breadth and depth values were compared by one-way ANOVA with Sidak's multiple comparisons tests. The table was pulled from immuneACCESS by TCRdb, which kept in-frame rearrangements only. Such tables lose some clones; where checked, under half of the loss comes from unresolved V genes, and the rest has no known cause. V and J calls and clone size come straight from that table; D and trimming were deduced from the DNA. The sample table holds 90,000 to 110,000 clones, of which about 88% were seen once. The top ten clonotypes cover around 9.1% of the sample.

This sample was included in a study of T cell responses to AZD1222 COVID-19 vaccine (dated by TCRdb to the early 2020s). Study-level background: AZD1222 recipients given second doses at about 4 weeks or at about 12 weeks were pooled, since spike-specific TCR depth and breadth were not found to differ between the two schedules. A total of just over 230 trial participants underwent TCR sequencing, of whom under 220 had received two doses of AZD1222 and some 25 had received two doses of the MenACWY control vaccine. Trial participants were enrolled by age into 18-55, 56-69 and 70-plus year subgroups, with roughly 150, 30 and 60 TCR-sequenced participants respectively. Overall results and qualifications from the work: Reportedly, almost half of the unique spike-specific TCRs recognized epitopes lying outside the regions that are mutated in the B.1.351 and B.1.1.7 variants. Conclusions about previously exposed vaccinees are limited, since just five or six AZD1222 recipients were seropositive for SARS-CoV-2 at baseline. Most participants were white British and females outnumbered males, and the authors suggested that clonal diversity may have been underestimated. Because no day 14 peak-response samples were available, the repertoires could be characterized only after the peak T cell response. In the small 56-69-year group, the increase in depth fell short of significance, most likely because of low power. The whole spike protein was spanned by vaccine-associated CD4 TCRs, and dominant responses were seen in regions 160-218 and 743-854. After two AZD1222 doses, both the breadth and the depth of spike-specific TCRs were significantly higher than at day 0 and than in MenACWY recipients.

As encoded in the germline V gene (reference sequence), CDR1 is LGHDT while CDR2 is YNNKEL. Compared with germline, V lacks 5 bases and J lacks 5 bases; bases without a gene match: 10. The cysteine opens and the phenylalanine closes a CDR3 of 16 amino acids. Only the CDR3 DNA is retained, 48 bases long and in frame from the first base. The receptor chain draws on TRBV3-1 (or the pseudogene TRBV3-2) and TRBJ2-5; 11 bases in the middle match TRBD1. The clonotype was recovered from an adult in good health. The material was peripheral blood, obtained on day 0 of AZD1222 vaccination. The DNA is TGTGCCAGCAGCTCCCGGGACAGGGGGGTTCAGGAGACCCAGTACTTC. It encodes CASSSRDRGVQETQYF.